This T cell receptor (beta chain) originates from a study of blood T cell repertoires in COVID-19. Background on the study: Donors in the United States, Italy and Spain gave samples during acute or convalescent COVID-19. The analysed material was cDNA or gDNA that came from T cells, B-cell-depleted T cells, or PBMCs.

This clone was observed a single time. The data were produced by immunoSEQ multiplex PCR, yet TCRdb's version contains in-frame clones alone and is incomplete. The repertoire holds approximately 290,000 clones, with around 87% as singletons. Recruits, aged about 18 to 100 years, lived in 24 US areas. In assigning cohorts, the study relied on participant-reported clinical history. V shed 4 bases, J shed 4 bases, and the junction held 3 bases outside the gene matches. The length of the CDR3 is 14 residues. The V gene's germline CDR1 is SGHDT and CDR2 YYEEEE. This TCR derives from a woman younger than 30 with acute COVID-19. J is TRBJ1-1 and V is TRBV5-6, with 11 bases lining up with TRBD1. The sample taken for sequencing was PBMCs or T cells enriched from blood (not recorded which). CDR3 in amino acids: CASSTGQGATEAFF. The DNA of the CDR3 is TGTGCCAGCAGCACCGGACAGGGGGCCACTGAAGCTTTCTTT.